The 16 T cell receptor beta chains presented below share a single source sample, sequenced in a study of blood T cells in healthy people across ages. Next came a second PCR, run for about 6 to 12 cycles, which used a sample-barcoded 5' primer along with a J-beta primer mix. One entry per CDR3 protein, called by TCRdb with MiXCR from the 5' RACE reads. Found here are about 1,400,000 distinct CDR3 sequences, around 42% of them singletons; the top ten hold 7% to 9%. Sequencing was performed on blood. Every receptor here comes from a woman younger than 30 in good health.

The genes are TRBV20-1 and TRBJ2-7; 8 bases agree with TRBD2. The CDR3 loop spans 11 amino acids. CDR1 DFQATT and CDR2 SNEGSKA come from the germline V gene (reference sequence). This chain's CDR3 is CRGLVGYEQYF. The CDR3 bases are TGCAGGGGACTAGTGGGCTACGAGCAGTACTTC.

V and J are TRBV4-2 and TRBJ2-3; D could derive from TRBD1 or TRBD2 (5 bases each). This CDR3 spans 15 amino acids. Deletions cut 1 base from V and 4 bases from J, with 12 bases between. Germline V gene lookup returns CDR1 LGHNA and CDR2 YNFKEQ. The CDR3 loop reads CASSQVRDRSDTQYF. The DNA for the CDR3 is TGTGCCAGCAGCCAAGTAAGGGACCGGTCAGATACGCAGTATTTT.

The rearrangement uses TRBV24-1 and TRBJ2-1; the D is unclear. Germline-derived CDR1 and CDR2 are KGHDR and SFDVKD. V lost 4 bases to trimming and J lost 0 bases, with 6 bases between them. This CDR3 is built from 14 residues. CDR3 sequence: CATSDGASYNEQFF. The CDR3, as DNA: TGTGCCACCAGTGACGGAGCCTCCTACAATGAGCAGTTCTTC.

This chain joins TRBV6-1 and TRBJ1-2; D gene ambiguous. CDR1 is MNHNS and CDR2 is SASEGT in the germline V gene. The CDR3 consists of 12 residues. The ends were cut back, 11 bases at V and 4 bases at J, with 14 bases in the middle. This chain's CDR3 is CAVLGVGYGYTF. The CDR3, as DNA: TGTGCCGTCCTTGGGGTCGGCTATGGCTACACCTTC.

The V call is TRBV20-1, the J call TRBJ2-3; unclear D gene. The CDR3 has 12 amino acids. V lost 5 bases and J lost 1, with 7 bases in between. Germline CDR1 is DFQATT and CDR2 is SNEGSKA (reference sequence). CDR3 DNA sequence: TGCAGTGCTCGGACCGGCACAGATACGCAGTATTTT. This encodes CSARTGTDTQYF.

The table lists this clonotype with a few counts. The V call is TRBV20-1, the J call TRBJ2-5, with TRBD2 as a possible D gene (5 bases). Germline V lookup: CDR1 DFQATT, CDR2 SNEGSKA (reference sequence). This CDR3 region has 15 residues. V gave up 2 bases and J gave up 2 bases, with 15 bases separating them. The CDR3 region is CSARRGSKGQETQYF. Here the CDR3 DNA reads TGCAGTGCTAGACGAGGGAGCAAGGGTCAAGAGACCCAGTACTTC.

On this clonotype: It may be a read error: a sequence one base away is much more abundant. The chain has TRBV12-3 or TRBV12-4 and TRBJ1-1; D remains ambiguous. The CDR3 extends over 13 amino acids. The CDR3 protein is CTSSLNLNTEAFF. Here the CDR3 DNA reads TGTACCAGCAGTTTAAATTTGAACACTGAAGCTTTCTTT.

This clonotype showed up just a few times. The chain uses TRBV5-6 and TRBJ2-1; possibly TRBD1 or TRBD2 for D (5 bases each). This CDR3 contains 16 residues. Trimming cost V 2 bases and J 1 base, with 13 bases left between them. CDR1 and CDR2 from the germline V gene are SGHDT and YYEEEE. In DNA, the CDR3 is TGTGCCAGCAGCTTACGGCGAGGGGCGTCCTACAATGAGCAGTTCTTC. This sequence encodes CASSLRRGASYNEQFF.

This clonotype showed up just once. The genes are TRBV18 and TRBJ2-7; D is ambiguous. The DNA matches TRBJ2-5 better at its end, which makes the J call doubtful. Per the germline V gene, CDR1 is KGHSH and CDR2 is LQKENI. The CDR3 covers 14 residues. The DNA of the CDR3 is TGTGCCAGCTCACCACAGGGCGACCGGGAGACCCAGTACTTC. Translated: CASSPQGDRETQYF.

The genes are TRBV10-3 and TRBJ1-4; D is ambiguous. From germline, CDR1 is ENHRY and CDR2 SYGVKD. This CDR3 comprises 15 residues. Between the trimmed V and J ends, which lost 0 bases and 5 bases, there was a span of 10 bases. The CDR3 spells CAISESGGPNEKLFF. CDR3 DNA: TGTGCCATCAGTGAGTCAGGCGGCCCCAATGAAAAACTGTTTTTT.

This clonotype was observed once. V gene TRBV20-1 combines with J gene TRBJ2-7, with 7 bases lining up with TRBD2. Germline loops: CDR1 DFQATT, CDR2 SNEGSKA (reference sequence). This CDR3 contains 13 residues. With 6 bases clipped from V and 1 base from J, the junction kept 6 bases outside the gene matches. CDR3 nucleotide sequence: TGCAGTGCAATAGCGGGCAATTCCTACGAGCAGTACTTC. Its translation is CSAIAGNSYEQYF.

Here the CDR3 DNA reads TGCGCCAGCAGCTTGGGCGGCCCCGATGGCTACACCTTC. Translating gives CASSLGGPDGYTF. The chain combines TRBV5-1 with TRBJ1-2; unclear D gene. CDR3 length: 13 residues. Germline V gives CDR1 SGHRS, CDR2 YFSETQ. V was pared by 0 bases and J by 6 bases, with 9 bases between. Combining the CDR3 with reference TRBV5-1 and TRBJ1-2 gives the whole variable domain KAGVTQTPRYLIKTRGQQVTLSCSPISGHRSVSWYQQTPGQGLQFLFEYFSETQRNKGNFPGRFSGRQFSNSRSEMNVSTLELGDSALYLCASSLGGPDGYTFGSGTRLTVV.

There are a few counts of this clonotype. This chain links TRBV12-3 or TRBV12-4 with TRBJ1-2; 10 bases align to TRBD1. This CDR3 is 17 amino acids long. The ends lost 1 base at V and 8 bases at J; junction bases unmatched: 13. The CDR3 region has the DNA TGTGCCAGCAGTTTAGGGGGGACAGGGGTTCTCACGGAGGGCTACACCTTC. As protein: CASSLGGTGVLTEGYTF.

V usage is TRBV12-3 or TRBV12-4 and J usage is TRBJ1-4; 7 bases match TRBD1. The CDR3 length is 17 residues. The V gene end was trimmed by 7 bases and the J gene end by 6 bases; junction bases not matched to a gene: 17. CDR3 region: CASKQETGKASYEKLFF. For the CDR3, the DNA is TGTGCCAGCAAACAGGAGACAGGGAAGGCGTCGTATGAAAAACTGTTTTTT.

The rearrangement links TRBV18 to TRBJ2-7, with D perhaps matching TRBD1 (6 bases). The length of the CDR3 is 14 residues. V was cut by 0 bases and J by 0 bases, with 6 bases left in between. The germline gives CDR1 KGHSH, CDR2 LQKENI. The CDR3 spells CASSPPRGSYEQYF. In nucleotides, the CDR3 is TGTGCCAGCTCACCACCCAGGGGCTCCTACGAGCAGTACTTC. The full variable domain, in which reference TRBV18 and TRBJ2-7 provide the parts outside the CDR3, is NAGVMQNPRHLVRRRGQEARLRCSPMKGHSHVYWYRQLPEEGLKFMVYLQKENIIDESGMPKERFSAEFPKEGPSILRIQQVVRGDSAAYFCASSPPRGSYEQYFGPGTRLTVT.

A word on this clonotype: An end of the junction differs from the germline gene, which may be a read error. In nucleotides, the CDR3 is TGTGTCAGCAGTGTTCAGGGGGGGAACACTGAAGCTTTCTTT. This encodes CVSSVQGGNTEAFF. This rearrangement joins TRBV25-1 to TRBJ1-1; TRBD1 agrees at 7 bases. The CDR3 loop spans 14 amino acids. Germline V CDR1 and CDR2: MGHDK, SYGVNS.